This T cell receptor (beta chain) was obtained from a study of identical twins. This clonotype was recorded many times. TCRdb re-called the 5' RACE reads through MiXCR, storing one row per CDR3 protein. This table has hundreds of thousands of distinct CDR3 sequences, 9% to 15% appearing once. Trimming cost V 5 bases and J 9 bases, with 11 bases left between them. The CDR3 length is 12 residues. Per germline, CDR1 MNHEY and CDR2 SVGAGI. These data also featured in a second study, about yellow fever vaccine responses in identical twins.

The receptor was derived from a woman in her late teens or twenties in good health. The chain employs TRBV6-5 and TRBJ1-5; D unclear. Sequencing used PBMCs. In DNA, the CDR3 is TGTGCCAGCAGTACCCCTCCAGGGCCCCAGCATTTT. Translation: CASSTPPGPQHF.